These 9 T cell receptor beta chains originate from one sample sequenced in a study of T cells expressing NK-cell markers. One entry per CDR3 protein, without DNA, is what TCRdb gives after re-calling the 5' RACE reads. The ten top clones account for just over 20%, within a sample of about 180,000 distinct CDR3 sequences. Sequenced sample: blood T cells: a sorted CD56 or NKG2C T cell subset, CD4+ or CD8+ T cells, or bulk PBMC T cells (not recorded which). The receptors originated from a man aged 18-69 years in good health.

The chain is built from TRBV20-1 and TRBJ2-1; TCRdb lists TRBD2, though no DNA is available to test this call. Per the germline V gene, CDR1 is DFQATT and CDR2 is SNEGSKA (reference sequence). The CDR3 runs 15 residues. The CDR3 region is CSASGTSGYYNEQFF.

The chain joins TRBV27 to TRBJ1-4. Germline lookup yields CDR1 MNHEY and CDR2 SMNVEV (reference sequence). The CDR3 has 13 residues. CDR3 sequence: CASSRHLAEKLFF.

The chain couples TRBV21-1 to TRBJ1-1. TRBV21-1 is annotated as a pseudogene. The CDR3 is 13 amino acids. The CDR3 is CASPLLRDTEAFF.

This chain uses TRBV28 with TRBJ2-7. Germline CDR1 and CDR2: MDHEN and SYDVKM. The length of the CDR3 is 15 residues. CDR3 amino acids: CASSFFMKPPYEQYF.

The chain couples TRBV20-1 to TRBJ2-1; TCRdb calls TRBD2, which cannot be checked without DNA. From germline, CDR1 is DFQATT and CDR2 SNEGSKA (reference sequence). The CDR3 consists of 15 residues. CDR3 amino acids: CSARAPGTMESEQFF.

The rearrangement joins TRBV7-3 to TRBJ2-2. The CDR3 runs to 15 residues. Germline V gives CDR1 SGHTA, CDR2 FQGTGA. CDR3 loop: CASSLGHSEIGELFF.

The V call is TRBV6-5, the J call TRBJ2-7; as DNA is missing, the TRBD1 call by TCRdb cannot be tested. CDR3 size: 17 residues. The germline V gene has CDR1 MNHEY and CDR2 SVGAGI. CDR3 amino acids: CASSYGRPDRVGVEQYF.

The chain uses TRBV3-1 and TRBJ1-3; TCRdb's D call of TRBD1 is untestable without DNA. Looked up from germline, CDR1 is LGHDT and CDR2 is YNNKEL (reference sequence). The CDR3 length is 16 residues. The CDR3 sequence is CASSLRQGALGNTIYF.

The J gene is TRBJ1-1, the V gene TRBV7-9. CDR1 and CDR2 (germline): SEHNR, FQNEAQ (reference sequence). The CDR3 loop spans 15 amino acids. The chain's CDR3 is CASSLGAGPEVGAFF.